These 31 T cell receptor beta chains came from one sample sequenced in a study of shared clonotypes between healthy human individuals. The method was immunoSEQ multiplex PCR; TCRdb's version includes in-frame clones alone and lacks a portion of them. Of approximately 720,000 clones listed, less than 80% are singletons. The sequencing sample was made of memory CD4+ T cells sorted from blood. Noted subset: CD45RA-negative fraction. The source is a woman in her 30s in good health.

The chain combines TRBV7-2 with TRBJ1-2, with 8 bases fitting TRBD1. The junction had 2 bases not matched to a gene; V was cut back by 1 base and J by 4 bases. In germline, CDR1 is SGHTA, CDR2 FQGNSA. CDR3 length equals 14 residues. CDR3 DNA sequence: TGTGCCAGCAGCTTAGTGGGACAGGCCTATGGCTACACCTTC. Its protein product is CASSLVGQAYGYTF.

This clone was detected a few times. The rearrangement links TRBV10-1 to TRBJ2-7; D may be TRBD1 (5 bases). CDR3 length equals 14 residues. V lost 8 bases and J 4 bases, leaving 18 bases between the germline ends. The V gene's germline CDR1 is WNHNN and CDR2 SYGVQD (reference sequence). CDR3 sequence: CASGALGLLYEQYF. The DNA of the CDR3 is TGCGCCAGCGGGGCCCTCGGGTTACTTTACGAGCAGTACTTC.

This clone showed up just once. CDR3 nucleotides: TGTGCCAGCAGCTCTCAGACGACTATTATCACAGATACGCAGTATTTT. It translates to CASSSQTTIITDTQYF. V is TRBV7-2 and J is TRBJ2-3, with D possibly TRBD2 on 5 matching bases. This CDR3 has 16 amino acids. CDR1 is SGHTA and CDR2 is FQGNSA in the germline V gene. V was shortened by 4 bases and J by 2 bases, with 16 bases between the two germline ends.

This clone turned up a few times. The J gene is TRBJ1-2, the V gene TRBV5-6; D is undetermined. Trimming cost V 1 base and J 8 bases, with 12 bases left between them. CDR3 length equals 13 residues. Germline V CDR1 and CDR2: SGHDT, YYEEEE. The CDR3, as DNA: TGTGCCAGCAGCTTGTCCGGGGTGGGAGGCTACACCTTC. This codes for CASSLSGVGGYTF.

This chain links TRBV7-6 with TRBJ1-3; D possibly corresponds to TRBD1 (5 bases). The germline V gene encodes CDR1 SGHVS and CDR2 FNYEAQ. V dropped 5 bases and J dropped 0 bases, with 14 bases sitting between them. The CDR3 is made up of 16 amino acids. CDR3 in amino acids: CASSPGHPISGNTIYF. The CDR3 DNA is TGTGCCAGCAGCCCCGGACATCCCATCTCTGGAAACACCATATATTTT.

The chain is built from TRBV11-2 and TRBJ2-2, with 7 nucleotides matching TRBD1. Germline values: CDR1 SGHAT, CDR2 FQNNGV. This CDR3 comprises 14 residues. V dropped 3 bases and J dropped 4; count of bases not matched to a gene: 2. DNA for the CDR3: TGTGCCAGCAGCTTCCGGGACAGCACCGGGGAGCTGTTTTTT. It yields the protein CASSFRDSTGELFF.

The rearrangement joins TRBV7-2 to TRBJ2-7; maybe TRBD1 (6 bases). Per the germline V gene, CDR1 is SGHTA and CDR2 is FQGNSA. Trimming removed 3 bases from V and 2 bases from J, with 11 bases in between. The CDR3 contains 14 residues. The CDR3 loop is CASSFNRATYEQYF. CDR3 bases: TGTGCCAGCAGCTTTAACAGGGCCACCTACGAGCAGTACTTC.

The V call is TRBV27, the J call TRBJ1-1; D not resolved. CDR3 size: 13 residues. Germline V gene data show CDR1 as MNHEY and CDR2 as SMNVEV (reference sequence). Trimming shortened V by 5 bases and J by 8 bases, and 15 bases separated the two germline ends. In DNA form, the CDR3 reads TGTGCCAGCAGTGAAACAGACCGGGCGGAAGCTTTCTTT. Translating gives CASSETDRAEAFF.

The chain carries TRBV2 and TRBJ2-2; 7 bases are a match to TRBD2. CDR3 size: 13 residues. Looked up from germline, CDR1 is SNHLY and CDR2 is FYNNEI. The V gene end was trimmed by 0 bases and the J gene end by 8 bases; junction bases not matched to a gene: 0. In DNA form, the CDR3 reads TGTGCCAGCAGTGAAGCTAGCGGGGGGGAGCTGTTTTTT. Its translation: CASSEASGGELFF.

The chain carries TRBV7-9 and TRBJ2-7, with 7 bases that match TRBD1. In germline, CDR1 is SEHNR, CDR2 FQNEAQ (reference sequence). CDR3 length: 13 amino acids. J was trimmed by 2 bases and V by 5 bases; bases with no gene match: 3. CDR3 DNA sequence: TGTGCCAGCAGCGGACAGGTAGCCTACGAGCAGTACTTC. It yields the protein CASSGQVAYEQYF.

This clone was seen at least ten times. V usage is TRBV6-6 and J usage is TRBJ2-7, with TRBD1 matching 7 bases. The germline V gene encodes CDR1 MNHNY and CDR2 SVGAGI (reference sequence). The CDR3 has 15 amino acids. The ends lost 4 bases at V and 0 bases at J; junction bases unmatched: 6. The CDR3 nucleotides read TGTGCCAGCAGTTCCACCGGGACAGACTCCTACGAGCAGTACTTC. It is translated as CASSSTGTDSYEQYF.

This rearrangement joins TRBV6-1 to TRBJ2-3; TRBD2 might be the D (5 bases). The germline V gene has CDR1 MNHNS and CDR2 SASEGT. The germline V and J ends were trimmed by 7 bases and 4 bases, with 12 bases remaining between them. CDR3 length: 13 residues. CDR3 sequence: CASTQGGADTQYF. For the CDR3, the DNA is TGTGCCAGCACTCAAGGAGGAGCAGATACGCAGTATTTT.

V is TRBV4-2 and J is TRBJ2-1; D might be TRBD2 (6 bases). With 1 base removed from V and 6 bases from J, the gap between germline ends came to 10 bases. Germline V gene lookup returns CDR1 LGHNA and CDR2 YNFKEQ. This CDR3 is 14 amino acids long. In DNA form, the CDR3 reads TGTGCCAGCAGCCAAGGGAACGGGGGCAATGAGCAGTTCTTC. This translates into CASSQGNGGNEQFF.

The chain has TRBV19 and TRBJ1-5, with D unclear. With 3 bases removed from V and 5 bases from J, the gap between germline ends came to 8 bases. The CDR3 sequence is 13 residues long. Germline CDR1 LNHDA, CDR2 SQIVND (reference sequence). The CDR3: CASSMGGHQPQHF. The CDR3 DNA follows: TGTGCCAGTAGTATGGGAGGGCATCAGCCCCAGCATTTT.

The CDR3 loop reads CASSEGRRQYF. In DNA form, the CDR3 reads TGTGCCAGCAGTGAAGGAAGAAGGCAGTATTTT. J is TRBJ2-3 and V is TRBV2; no clear D. The CDR3 length is 11 residues. V gave up 1 base and J gave up 11 bases, with 7 bases separating them. Germline CDR1 reads SNHLY; CDR2 reads FYNNEI.

As regards this clone: The same CDR3 also results from other DNA sequences found in this sample. CDR3 coding DNA: TGCGCCAGCAGCCAACCCGGGACAGGGGTCTACGAGCAGTACTTC. This sequence encodes CASSQPGTGVYEQYF. The chain uses TRBV4-1 and TRBJ2-7, with TRBD1 identical over 10 bases. CDR1 and CDR2 from the germline V gene are MGHRA and YSYEKL. The CDR3 consists of 15 residues. Trimming removed 2 bases from V and 3 bases from J; junction bases left unmatched: 4.

J is TRBJ2-1 and V is TRBV2; D is ambiguous. Between the trimmed V and J ends, which lost 5 bases and 8 bases, there was a span of 16 bases. Germline CDR1 reads SNHLY; CDR2 reads FYNNEI. CDR3 size: 14 residues. In nucleotides, the CDR3 is TGTGCCAGCAGTCTTCAACCCGGTGAGGATGAGCAGTTCTTC. The encoded protein is CASSLQPGEDEQFF.

V usage is TRBV27 and J usage is TRBJ2-7; 9 bases are shared with TRBD1. Germline trimming cut 8 bases from V and 5 bases from J; bases unmatched to any gene: 10. CDR1 is MNHEY, CDR2 SMNVEV, per germline (reference sequence). The CDR3 spans 14 residues. Here the CDR3 reads CASRTGTGIHEQYF. CDR3 DNA sequence: TGTGCCAGCCGGACCGGGACAGGGATCCACGAGCAGTACTTC.

The sample holds a few counts of this clone. The CDR3 bases are TGTGCCAGCAGCTTGAGTAGAACAGGGGACGAGCAGTACTTC. This sequence encodes CASSLSRTGDEQYF. The rearrangement links TRBV5-4 to TRBJ2-7, with 7 bases aligning to TRBD1. Per the germline V gene, CDR1 is SGHNT and CDR2 is YYREEE (reference sequence). J lost 5 bases, V lost 1 base, and 6 bases had no gene match. This CDR3 has 14 amino acids.

The chain has TRBV5-1 and TRBJ2-1; D not resolved. Per germline, CDR1 SGHRS and CDR2 YFSETQ. This CDR3 has 15 residues. V dropped 2 bases and J dropped 4 bases, with 13 bases sitting between them. This CDR3 is CASSFSFSLYNEQFF. The CDR3 DNA is TGCGCCAGCAGCTTTTCATTCTCTCTTTACAATGAGCAGTTCTTC. The variable domain in full, completed from reference TRBV5-1 and TRBJ2-1, reads KAGVTQTPRYLIKTRGQQVTLSCSPISGHRSVSWYQQTPGQGLQFLFEYFSETQRNKGNFPGRFSGRQFSNSRSEMNVSTLELGDSALYLCASSFSFSLYNEQFFGPGTRLTVL.

CDR3 loop: CASSWAGVAETQYF. In nucleotides, the CDR3 is TGTGCCAGCAGCTGGGCAGGAGTTGCTGAGACCCAGTACTTC. This rearrangement joins TRBV5-6 to TRBJ2-5; D not certain. Trimming removed 3 bases at V and 5 bases at J, with 14 bases between. The CDR3 extends over 14 amino acids. Germline CDR1 is SGHDT and CDR2 is YYEEEE.

CDR3 loop: CASSIEGPSSYNEQFF. The DNA for the CDR3 is TGTGCCAGTAGTATCGAGGGGCCTTCATCCTACAATGAGCAGTTCTTC. V and J are TRBV19 and TRBJ2-1; the D gene could be TRBD1 or TRBD2 (5 bases each). This CDR3 contains 16 residues. Trimming stripped 3 bases from V and 1 base from J, with 13 bases between. From germline, CDR1 is LNHDA and CDR2 SQIVND (reference sequence). Looking up the rest from reference TRBV19 and TRBJ2-1 gives the full variable domain: DGGITQSPKYLFRKEGQNVTLSCEQNLNHDAMYWYRQDPGQGLRLIYYSQIVNDFQKGDIAEGYSVSREKKESFPLTVTSAQKNPTAFYLCASSIEGPSSYNEQFFGPGTRLTVL.

A remark on this clone: One base away lies a much larger clone, so this may be a sequencing read error. The V and J genes are TRBV13 and TRBJ2-1; no reliable D call. Germline assignment: CDR1 PRHDT and CDR2 FYEKMQ (reference sequence). The CDR3 loop spans 11 amino acids. With 5 bases removed from V and 4 bases from J, the gap between germline ends came to 3 bases. The CDR3 sequence is CASSPYNEQFF. The CDR3 DNA follows: TGTGCCAGCAGCCCTTACAATGAGCAGTTCTTC.

This clone turned up a few times. The chain is built from TRBV29-1 and TRBJ2-1; the D is unclear. V lost 5 bases and J lost 8, with 10 bases in between. The CDR3 spans 11 residues. The germline V gene encodes CDR1 SQVTM and CDR2 ANQGSEA. The CDR3 spells CSVIADYEQFF. For the CDR3, the DNA is TGCAGCGTTATAGCTGATTATGAGCAGTTCTTC.

The CDR3: CASSLEPFNEKLFF. In DNA form, the CDR3 reads TGTGCCAGCAGCTTGGAACCCTTTAATGAAAAACTGTTTTTT. The chain uses TRBV5-4 and TRBJ1-4; no definite D call. The V end lost 0 bases, the J end lost 4 bases, and 7 bases lay between the germline ends. The germline gives CDR1 SGHNT, CDR2 YYREEE (reference sequence). The length of the CDR3 is 14 residues.

This clone was observed many times. The gene calls are TRBV9 and TRBJ1-4, with TRBD1 identical over 7 bases. Germline assignment: CDR1 SGDLS and CDR2 YYNGEE. V gave up 0 bases and J gave up 3 bases; unmatched junction bases: 2. The CDR3 is 15 amino acids. Here the CDR3 reads CASSVDGTANEKLFF. The CDR3 DNA reads TGTGCCAGCAGCGTAGATGGGACAGCTAATGAAAAACTGTTTTTT.

This clone was seen more than once but under ten times. This chain joins TRBV5-1 and TRBJ2-1; 10 bases agree with TRBD2. Germline V gene sequence: CDR1 SGHRS, CDR2 YFSETQ. There are 15 residues in the CDR3. Trimming cost V 0 bases and J 6 bases; bases outside gene matches: 3. Here the CDR3 DNA reads TGCGCCAGCAGCTTGGAGCTAGCGGGAGTCAATGAGCAGTTCTTC. Translated, it gives CASSLELAGVNEQFF. The whole variable domain, filled in from reference TRBV5-1 and TRBJ2-1, reads KAGVTQTPRYLIKTRGQQVTLSCSPISGHRSVSWYQQTPGQGLQFLFEYFSETQRNKGNFPGRFSGRQFSNSRSEMNVSTLELGDSALYLCASSLELAGVNEQFFGPGTRLTVL.

In this sample, this clone is medium-sized. The genes are TRBV7-6 and TRBJ2-5, with D maybe TRBD2 (6 bases). The CDR3 sequence is 16 residues long. V was cut by 2 bases and J by 2 bases, with 15 bases left in between. CDR1 is SGHVS, CDR2 FNYEAQ, per germline. The CDR3 nucleotides are TGTGCCAGCAGCTTAACCTTACTAGCCCAACAAGAGACCCAGTACTTC. This encodes CASSLTLLAQQETQYF.

The chain couples TRBV19 to TRBJ2-2, with 13 bases identical to TRBD2. The CDR3 runs 15 residues. Looked up from germline, CDR1 is LNHDA and CDR2 is SQIVND (reference sequence). Trimming took 3 bases from V and 7 from J; bases not matched to a gene: 2. CDR3 loop: CASSIGLAGVGELFF. CDR3 coding DNA: TGTGCCAGTAGTATTGGACTAGCGGGAGTCGGGGAGCTGTTTTTT.

This clone has more than one count but fewer than ten. This chain uses TRBV6-1 with TRBJ2-4; D not certain. Germline-derived CDR1 and CDR2 are MNHNS and SASEGT. The CDR3 totals 16 residues. Trimming removed 2 bases from V and 2 bases from J, with 13 bases in between. The CDR3: CASSEYGASPKNIQYF. The CDR3 DNA sequence: TGTGCCAGCAGTGAATATGGTGCGTCCCCCAAAAACATTCAGTACTTC.

This sequence joins TRBV25-1 and TRBJ1-4; TRBD1 is a possible D gene (6 bases). V lost 4 bases, J lost 7 bases, and 19 bases lay in between. CDR1 is MGHDK and CDR2 is SYGVNS in the germline V gene. The CDR3 runs 16 residues. This chain's CDR3 is CASSGPDPEGGEKLFF. CDR3 DNA sequence: TGTGCCAGCAGTGGGCCGGACCCGGAAGGGGGTGAAAAACTGTTTTTT.